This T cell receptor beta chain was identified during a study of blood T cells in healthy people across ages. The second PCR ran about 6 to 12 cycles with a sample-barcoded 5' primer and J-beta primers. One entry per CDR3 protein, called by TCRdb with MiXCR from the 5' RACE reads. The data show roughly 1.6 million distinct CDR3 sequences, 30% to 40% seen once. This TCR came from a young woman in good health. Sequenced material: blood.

CDR3 DNA sequence: TGTGCCAGCAGCTTAAGCCTAGCAGAGACCCAGTACTTC. This encodes CASSLSLAETQYF. The chain recombines TRBV7-7 with TRBJ2-5; TRBD2 might be the D (5 bases). Per germline, CDR1 SSHAT and CDR2 FNYEAQ (reference sequence). V was trimmed by 2 bases and J by 4 bases, leaving 8 bases between them. This CDR3 is 13 amino acids long.